This TCR beta chain came from a study of read filtering for tumor transcriptome and immune sequencing. General study results and limits: Dropping single-read clonotypes raised IR-seq and RNA-seq shared-clonotype correlation. Single-read clonotypes: 80% to 90% of IR-seq clonotypes (around 3.4% of reads), 60% to 75% of RNA-seq clonotypes (44.6% of reads).

The library was built from roughly 400 ng RNA with molecular barcoded adaptors for alpha/delta and beta/gamma chains. A single record per CDR3 protein comes from TCRdb applying MiXCR to the reads. The table has approximately 150,000 distinct CDR3 sequences, about 12% seen once; the top ten hold about 8.6%. About this clonotype: The target antigen is unknown.

The CDR3 has 18 residues. V gave up 3 bases and J gave up 5 bases; unmatched junction bases: 17. The V gene's germline CDR1 is LGHNT and CDR2 FRNRAP. The sequence came from a donor at least 40 years old with multiple myeloma. The chain carries TRBV12-5 and TRBJ2-7; 9 positions match TRBD1. The sample taken for sequencing was a population of CD138-negative cells sorted from bone marrow. The CDR3 nucleotides read TGTGCTAGTGGTTTACCCCCGGACCAGACAGGGGGTCGCGACGAGCAGTACTTC. The encoded protein is CASGLPPDQTGGRDEQYF.